This T cell receptor (beta chain) was recovered during a study of CD8 T cells in Susac syndrome. Study background: Of the sequenced Susac syndrome patients, about 6 had active disease and fewer than ten were in remission. General study results and limits: Susac-specific public clones numbered more than 15 in total CD8+ repertoires (and 5 or 6 in CD8+ TEMRA repertoires).

The RNA, about 0.5 to 1 ug, was put through reverse transcription using random hexamers. Each CDR3 protein is one row after TCRdb ran MiXCR on the immunoSEQ multiplex PCR reads. Of around 79,000 distinct CDR3 sequences in the sample, less than 95% were seen once. This clonotype appeared a single time. The antigen remains unidentified. Germline values: CDR1 DFQATT, CDR2 SNEGSKA (reference sequence). V was shortened by 2 bases and J by 0 bases, with 8 bases between the two germline ends. The CDR3 has 13 residues. Source material: CD8+ T cells from PBMCs. The source is a human donor with Susac syndrome. The chain employs TRBV20-1 and TRBJ2-7, with TRBD2 as a possible D gene (5 bases). The CDR3 loop reads CSARSTSSYEQYF. The CDR3 nucleotides are TGCAGTGCTAGATCCACTAGCTCCTACGAGCAGTACTTC.